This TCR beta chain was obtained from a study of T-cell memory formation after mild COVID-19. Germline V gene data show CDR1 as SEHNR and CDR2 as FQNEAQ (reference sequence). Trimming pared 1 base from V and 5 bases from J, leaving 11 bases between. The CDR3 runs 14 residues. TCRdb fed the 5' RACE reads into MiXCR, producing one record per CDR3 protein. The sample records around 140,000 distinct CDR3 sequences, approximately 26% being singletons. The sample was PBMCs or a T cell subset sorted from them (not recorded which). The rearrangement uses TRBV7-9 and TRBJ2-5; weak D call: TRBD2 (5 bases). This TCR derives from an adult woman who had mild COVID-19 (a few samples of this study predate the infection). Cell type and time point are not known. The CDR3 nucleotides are TGTGCCAGCAGCTTAGTGGGAGTGGAGGAGACCCAGTACTTC. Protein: CASSLVGVEETQYF.